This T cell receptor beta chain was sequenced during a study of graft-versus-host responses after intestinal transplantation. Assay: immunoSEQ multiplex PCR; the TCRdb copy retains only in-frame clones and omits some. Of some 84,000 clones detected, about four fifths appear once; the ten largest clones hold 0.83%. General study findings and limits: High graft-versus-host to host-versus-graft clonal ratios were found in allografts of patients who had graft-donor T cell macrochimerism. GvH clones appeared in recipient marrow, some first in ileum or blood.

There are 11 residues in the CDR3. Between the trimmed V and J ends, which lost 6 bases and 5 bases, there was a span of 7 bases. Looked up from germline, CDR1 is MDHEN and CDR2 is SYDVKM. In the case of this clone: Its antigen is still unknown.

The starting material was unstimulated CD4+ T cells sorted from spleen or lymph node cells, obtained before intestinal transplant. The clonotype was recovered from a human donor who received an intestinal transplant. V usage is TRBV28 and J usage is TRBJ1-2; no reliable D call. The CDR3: CASRTSYGYTF. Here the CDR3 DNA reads TGTGCCAGCAGGACAAGTTATGGCTACACCTTC.